Presented here are 26 T cell receptor beta chains from one specimen sequenced in a study of CD8 T cells in ankylosing spondylitis. Via MiXCR, TCRdb re-called the 5' RACE reads, giving one row per CDR3 protein. The sample consists of fewer than 250,000 distinct CDR3 sequences, roughly 32% of them appearing once. The sequenced material came from blood, either unsorted or a sorted T cell fraction (not recorded which). The receptors stem from a male donor with ankylosing spondylitis or in good health (not recorded which).

The gene calls are TRBV4-1 and TRBJ1-2, with 9 positions matching TRBD1. There are 15 residues in the CDR3. Germline loops: CDR1 MGHRA, CDR2 YSYEKL. V was clipped by 1 base and J by 6 bases; unmatched bases: 6. This chain's CDR3 is CASSQAGQGWHGYTF. In nucleotides, the CDR3 is TGCGCCAGCAGCCAAGCAGGACAGGGGTGGCATGGCTACACCTTC.

V is TRBV20-1 and J is TRBJ2-5; 11 bases agree with TRBD2. The trim removed 2 bases at V and 2 bases at J, leaving 7 bases unmatched. Germline assignment: CDR1 DFQATT and CDR2 SNEGSKA (reference sequence). The CDR3 length is 16 residues. CDR3 sequence (DNA): TGCAGTGCTAGATCCGGACTAGCGGGCGCACAAGAGACCCAGTACTTC. As protein: CSARSGLAGAQETQYF.

The chain uses TRBV6-4 and TRBJ2-5; D is tentatively TRBD1 or TRBD2 (6 bases each). Germline V gene sequence: CDR1 MRHNA, CDR2 SNTAGT. Trimming removed 2 bases from V and 2 bases from J, with 12 bases in between. The CDR3 covers 15 residues. CDR3 protein: CASSDTSGAQETQYF. CDR3 DNA sequence: TGTGCCAGCAGTGACACCTCGGGGGCACAAGAGACCCAGTACTTC.

The V and J genes are TRBV7-2 and TRBJ2-3; D may be TRBD1 (6 bases). Trimming shortened V by 3 bases and J by 4 bases, and 11 bases separated the two germline ends. There are 14 residues in the CDR3. Germline V CDR1 and CDR2: SGHTA, FQGNSA. The CDR3 coding sequence is TGTGCCAGCAGCTTGATAGGGGGTTCAGATACGCAGTATTTT. Protein sequence: CASSLIGGSDTQYF.

This chain uses TRBV14 with TRBJ2-7; D possibly matches TRBD1 or TRBD2 (5 bases each). Trimming left V 7 bases short and J 1 base short, with 17 bases between. Germline CDR1 and CDR2: SGHDN and FVKESK. The CDR3 length is 15 residues. In nucleotides, the CDR3 is TGTGCCAGCAACCGGGGCGGCCCGCCTTCCTACGAGCAGTACTTC. Protein sequence: CASNRGGPPSYEQYF.

This clonotype was counted ten times or more. The chain joins TRBV12-3 or TRBV12-4 to TRBJ1-1, with unresolved D. Trimming took off 2 bases at V and 10 bases at J, with 14 bases between the two ends. This CDR3 region has 13 residues. Here the CDR3 reads CASSLSGVGRAFF. The CDR3 bases are TGTGCCAGCAGTTTAAGTGGTGTGGGGAGAGCTTTCTTT.

This clonotype was seen only a few times. This chain uses TRBV11-2 with TRBJ2-5; TRBD1 matches at 8 bases. The V segment lost 7 bases and the J segment 2 bases; nucleotides outside the gene matches: 9. CDR1 SGHAT and CDR2 FQNNGV come from the germline V gene. CDR3 length equals 15 residues. The CDR3 coding sequence is TGTGCCAGCAACTCAGACAGGGGCCCGCAAGAGACCCAGTACTTC. This gives the protein CASNSDRGPQETQYF.

V is TRBV5-1 and J is TRBJ2-2; 9 bases fit TRBD1. The V gene's germline CDR1 is SGHRS and CDR2 YFSETQ. V was pared by 0 bases and J by 3 bases, with 3 bases of the junction left unmatched. CDR3 length: 16 residues. The CDR3 DNA reads TGCGCCAGCAGCTTGGAACAGGGGGCGGACACCGGGGAGCTGTTTTTT. It codes for CASSLEQGADTGELFF.

This clonotype was detected a few times. The chain's CDR3 is CASSLAPPQGDEKLFF. The CDR3 nucleotides read TGCGCCAGCAGCTTGGCCCCACCACAGGGGGATGAAAAACTGTTTTTT. The V and J genes are TRBV5-1 and TRBJ1-4; TRBD1 agrees at 8 bases. The CDR3 consists of 16 residues. Germline V gives CDR1 SGHRS, CDR2 YFSETQ. With 0 bases clipped from V and 6 bases from J, the junction kept 7 bases outside the gene matches.

This clonotype is a singleton in its sample. The chain employs TRBV5-1 and TRBJ1-2; no clear D. Trimming left V 1 base short and J 0 bases short, with 7 bases between. CDR3 length equals 14 residues. The germline CDR1 and CDR2 sequences are SGHRS and YFSETQ. The CDR3 coding sequence is TGCGCCAGCAGCTTGTCTCGGCCTAACTATGGCTACACCTTC. Its translation: CASSLSRPNYGYTF.

The chain is built from TRBV14 and TRBJ1-2, with TRBD1 matching over 8 bases. V trimming: 1 base; J trimming: 9 bases; junction bases outside the gene matches: 10. The CDR3 sequence is 15 residues long. Germline V lookup: CDR1 SGHDN, CDR2 FVKESK. The CDR3 spells CASSQGTGRAVSYTF. The CDR3 DNA reads TGTGCCAGCAGCCAAGGGACAGGGAGGGCCGTAAGCTACACCTTC. The complete variable domain, with remaining parts taken from reference TRBV14 and TRBJ1-2, reads EAGVTQFPSHSVIEKGQTVTLRCDPISGHDNLYWYRRVMGKEIKFLLHFVKESKQDESGMPNNRFLAERTGGTYSTLKVQPAELEDSGVYFCASSQGTGRAVSYTFGSGTRLTVV.

The rearrangement joins TRBV5-1 to TRBJ2-1; D remains unclear. Germline values: CDR1 SGHRS, CDR2 YFSETQ. The CDR3 totals 12 residues. Trimming removed 4 bases at V and 14 bases at J, with 16 bases between. The CDR3 spells CASSLDRLREFF. CDR3 nucleotides: TGCGCCAGCAGCCTTGACCGGCTTAGGGAGTTCTTC.

The chain couples TRBV20-1 to TRBJ2-3; TRBD2 might be the D (6 bases). CDR3 length: 14 amino acids. The ends were cut back, 0 bases at V and 1 base at J, with 8 bases in the middle. CDR1 and CDR2 (germline): DFQATT, SNEGSKA (reference sequence). This chain's CDR3 is CSAREGGGTDTQYF. DNA for the CDR3: TGCAGTGCTAGAGAGGGCGGGGGCACAGATACGCAGTATTTT.

J is TRBJ2-3 and V is TRBV12-3 or TRBV12-4; D gene ambiguous. Trimming took 10 bases from V and 0 from J, leaving 11 bases between them. CDR3 length: 13 residues. The CDR3 DNA follows: TGTGCCACCGGAAAGAGTAGCACAGATACGCAGTATTTT. Translation: CATGKSSTDTQYF.

The V and J genes are TRBV7-9 and TRBJ2-7; D gene ambiguous. The CDR3 is 13 amino acids. The germline gives CDR1 SEHNR, CDR2 FQNEAQ (reference sequence). The V end was cut by 5 bases, the J end by 0 bases, with 8 bases between. CDR3 in amino acids: CASSPPASYEQYF. CDR3 coding DNA: TGTGCCAGCAGCCCGCCTGCCTCCTACGAGCAGTACTTC.

The sample holds a few counts of this clonotype. The chain uses TRBV7-6 and TRBJ2-2, with D possibly matching TRBD1 (5 bases). CDR1 and CDR2 (germline): SGHVS, FNYEAQ. There are 13 residues in the CDR3. V dropped 3 bases and J dropped 6 bases, with 8 bases sitting between them. For the CDR3, the DNA is TGTGCCAGCAGCTTGGGGCAACCCGGGGAGCTGTTTTTT. Translation gives CASSLGQPGELFF.

The chain carries TRBV4-2 and TRBJ2-7; 11 bases are shared with TRBD1. The ends lost 1 base at V and 4 bases at J; junction bases unmatched: 3. Germline V gene data show CDR1 as LGHNA and CDR2 as YNFKEQ. This CDR3 has 15 amino acids. CDR3 amino acids: CASSQAGQGGYEQYF. The DNA of the CDR3 is TGTGCCAGCAGCCAAGCGGGACAGGGGGGGTACGAGCAGTACTTC.

This chain links TRBV7-6 with TRBJ1-3; D unresolved. Germline assignment: CDR1 SGHVS and CDR2 FNYEAQ. Trimming stripped 1 base from V and 3 bases from J, with 7 bases between. This CDR3 contains 14 residues. Here the CDR3 DNA reads TGTGCCAGCAGCTTAGGAGAGGTTGGAAACACCATATATTTT. It is translated as CASSLGEVGNTIYF.

The chain joins TRBV5-1 to TRBJ1-5; 8 bases are a match to TRBD1. This CDR3 is 18 amino acids long. The ends lost 2 bases at V and 2 bases at J; junction bases unmatched: 12. CDR1 and CDR2 (germline): SGHRS, YFSETQ. The CDR3 region is CASSLGGSSQGGNQPQHF. CDR3 bases: TGCGCCAGCAGCTTAGGAGGCAGCTCACAGGGGGGCAATCAGCCCCAGCATTTT.

This chain joins TRBV5-1 and TRBJ2-1, with 9 bases that match TRBD1. V gave up 2 bases and J gave up 7 bases; unmatched junction bases: 10. Per the germline V gene, CDR1 is SGHRS and CDR2 is YFSETQ. There are 16 residues in the CDR3. CDR3 nucleotides: TGCGCCAGCAGCTTCTACGGGACAGGGAAACGAAATGAGCAGTTCTTC. It codes for CASSFYGTGKRNEQFF.

This clonotype was detected once. The V call is TRBV12-3 or TRBV12-4, the J call TRBJ1-5, with 7 bases lining up with TRBD1. V lost 6 bases and J lost 4; bases outside the gene matches: 9. The CDR3 sequence is 15 residues long. CDR3 sequence reads: CASSPRQGPNQPQHF. CDR3 bases: TGTGCCAGCAGCCCCAGACAGGGTCCTAATCAGCCCCAGCATTTT.

In the case of this clonotype: A much larger clone is a single base away; this may be a read error. This chain connects TRBV12-3 or TRBV12-4 to TRBJ2-5; D gene uncertain. The V end lost 5 bases, the J end lost 5 bases, and 15 bases lay between the germline ends. The CDR3 is made up of 14 amino acids. CDR3 DNA sequence: TGTGCCAGCAGTCCGCCGCACCTAGAGGAGACCCAGTACTTC. This encodes CASSPPHLEETQYF.

This chain uses TRBV10-2 with TRBJ2-7; 10 bases are shared with TRBD1. J gave up 5 bases and V 7 bases, and 5 bases lay outside the gene matches. This CDR3 is 13 amino acids long. Germline-derived CDR1 and CDR2 are WSHSY and SAAADI. This CDR3 reads CASTPGQGNEQYF. As DNA, the CDR3 is TGCGCCAGCACCCCGGGACAGGGGAACGAGCAGTACTTC.

This clonotype came up a few times. The rearrangement uses TRBV4-1 and TRBJ2-3; 7 bases agree with TRBD2. Germline CDR1 reads MGHRA; CDR2 reads YSYEKL. The CDR3 has 16 amino acids. V lost 1 base to trimming and J lost 2 bases; unmatched junction nucleotides: 6. CDR3 nucleotide sequence: TGCGCCAGCAGCCAAGTCGTCCTAGCGGTCACAGATACGCAGTATTTT. Translated, it gives CASSQVVLAVTDTQYF.

This sequence joins TRBV29-1 and TRBJ2-3, with D hard to call. V was clipped by 1 base and J by 3 bases, with 20 bases between them. Germline lookup yields CDR1 SQVTM and CDR2 ANQGSEA. The CDR3 is 17 amino acids. This CDR3 reads CSVEGVNSPADTDTQYF. In nucleotides, the CDR3 is TGCAGCGTTGAAGGCGTTAACTCCCCGGCGGATACAGATACGCAGTATTTT.

J is TRBJ2-3 and V is TRBV5-1, with 8 bases that match TRBD2. This CDR3 has 15 amino acids. V lost 2 bases and J lost 2; bases outside the gene matches: 4. CDR1 SGHRS and CDR2 YFSETQ come from the germline V gene. Here the CDR3 reads CASSFPAGDTDTQYF. CDR3 coding DNA: TGCGCCAGCAGCTTCCCAGCGGGGGACACAGATACGCAGTATTTT.